The 10 T cell receptor beta chains below come from one sample, sequenced in a study of tumor-infiltrating lymphocytes in primary liver carcinoma. The authors made TCR beta cDNA from 500 to 600 ng total RNA with a constant-region primer. Slightly modified ARM-PCR with three nested multiplex PCR rounds yielded TCR beta libraries. TRBV1-TRBV30 forward primers paired with a C-beta reverse primer drove the first two PCR rounds, roughly 10 cycles each. Using its own MiXCR run on the multiplex PCR reads, TCRdb lists one record per CDR3 protein. The table records approximately 120,000 distinct CDR3 sequences, around 64% of them present only once. Unsorted bulk tissue, about 19-32 mg of it, served as the source for co-extraction of RNA and DNA. Sequencing used liver tumor tissue from sampling region 3. Subset of the sample: tumor region T3, left-lateral pole. These receptors came from a woman aged 60 to 75 with primary liver carcinoma and hepatitis B virus infection.

This chain links TRBV19 with TRBJ2-1, with 9 bases matching TRBD2. After removal of 6 bases from V and 6 bases from J, the junction contained 24 bases not matched to a gene. CDR3 length: 20 residues. Per germline, CDR1 LNHDA and CDR2 SQIVND (reference sequence). The CDR3 sequence: CASSRAGTGGRAASRNEQFF. The CDR3 DNA reads TGTGCCAGTAGCAGGGCCGGGACTGGCGGGAGGGCCGCATCCCGCAATGAGCAGTTCTTC.

This clonotype showed up many times. V is TRBV28 and J is TRBJ2-7, with D possibly TRBD2 on 5 matching bases. The V gene lost 6 bases and the J gene lost 1 base, with 13 bases spanning the gap. The CDR3 runs to 14 residues. Germline-derived CDR1 and CDR2 are MDHEN and SYDVKM. For the CDR3, the DNA is TGTGCCAGCAGATCTTCTTCGGGATCCTACGAGCAGTACTTC. Its protein is CASRSSSGSYEQYF. Based on the CDR3 plus reference TRBV28 and TRBJ2-7, the full variable domain is DVKVTQSSRYLVKRTGEKVFLECVQDMDHENMFWYRQDPGLGLRLIYFSYDVKMKEKGDIPEGYSVSREKKERFSLILESASTNQTSMYLCASRSSSGSYEQYFGPGTRLTVT.

This clonotype was detected ten times or more. The rearrangement links TRBV6-5 to TRBJ2-6; D unresolved. This CDR3 spans 15 amino acids. Germline V gene sequence: CDR1 MNHEY, CDR2 SVGAGI. V was trimmed by 4 bases and J by 1 base, leaving 8 bases between them. The DNA for the CDR3 is TGTGCCAGCAGTTGGAAGGTATCTGGGGCCAACGTCCTGACTTTC. It yields the protein CASSWKVSGANVLTF.

The genes are TRBV11-3 and TRBJ2-1; D may be TRBD2 (6 bases). Germline V gene sequence: CDR1 SGHNT, CDR2 YENEEA. V lost 5 bases to trimming and J lost 4 bases, with 18 bases between them. The CDR3 is 16 residues long. CDR3 in amino acids: CASSPGATRVYNEQFF. CDR3 nucleotides: TGTGCCAGCAGCCCGGGAGCCACTAGGGTTTACAATGAGCAGTTCTTC.

This clonotype was picked up many times. This chain links TRBV6-6 with TRBJ1-2; D is unclear. The germline CDR1 and CDR2 sequences are MNHNY and SVGAGI (reference sequence). The CDR3 is 12 residues long. V lost 4 bases and J lost 7, with 10 bases in between. CDR3 amino acids: CASSSASGGYTF. The CDR3 DNA sequence: TGTGCCAGCAGTTCCGCGTCCGGTGGCTACACCTTC.

This clonotype was picked up many times. The genes are TRBV12-3 or TRBV12-4 and TRBJ1-1; D gene ambiguous. The CDR3 has 13 residues. Trimming removed 5 bases at V and 3 bases at J, with 10 bases between. CDR3 loop: CASSIQRDTEAFF. The CDR3 coding sequence is TGTGCCAGCAGTATACAGCGAGACACTGAAGCTTTCTTT.

Details on this clonotype: A read error is possible here, since a much larger clone lies one base away. The chain joins TRBV5-5 to TRBJ1-5; 7 positions match TRBD1. Looked up from germline, CDR1 is SGHKS and CDR2 is YYEKEE (reference sequence). Germline trimming cut 4 bases from V and 5 bases from J; bases unmatched to any gene: 6. The CDR3 covers 14 residues. The CDR3 DNA reads as TGTGCCAGCAGCCCAGGGACAGTGGATCAGCCCCAGCATTTT. It is translated as CASSPGTVDQPQHF.

A remark on this clonotype: The germline gene is not matched at one end of the junction; a read error may be the cause. The chain combines TRBV11-2 with TRBJ2-2, with D tentatively TRBD1 (5 bases). Germline CDR1 SGHAT, CDR2 FQNNGV. The CDR3 runs 14 residues. The CDR3 reads CTSRLSQGTGELFF. The CDR3 DNA is TGTACCAGCAGATTAAGCCAGGGAACCGGGGAGCTGTTTTTT. The complete variable domain, with remaining parts taken from reference TRBV11-2 and TRBJ2-2, reads EAGVAQSPRYKIIEKRQSVAFWCNPISGHATLYWYQQILGQGPKLLIQFQNNGVVDDSQLPKDRFSAERLKGVDSTLKIQPAKLEDSAVYLCTSRLSQGTGELFFGEGSRLTVL.

About this clonotype: One base away lies a much larger clone, so this may be a sequencing read error. The genes are TRBV6-5 and TRBJ1-5; D is ambiguous. The CDR3 extends over 14 amino acids. The germline V gene has CDR1 MNHEY and CDR2 SVGAGI. CDR3 nucleotides: TGTGCCAGCAGTTACGGCGGTGTGGGTCAGCCCCAGCGTTTT. Protein sequence: CASSYGGVGQPQRF.

As to this clonotype: A much larger clone lies a single base off, so this may be a read error. V is TRBV12-3 or TRBV12-4 and J is TRBJ2-2, with D perhaps matching TRBD1 (6 bases). The CDR3 length is 14 residues. The CDR3 coding sequence is TGTGCCAGCAGTTTTTACAGGGACACCAGGGAGCTGTTTTTT. It specifies CASSFYRDTRELFF.